Listed here is a single T cell receptor beta chain. The antigen is not known. The entry originates in a study of vaccination effects on CD4 cells after COVID-19. This CDR3 comprises 14 residues. Germline CDR1 SGHRS, CDR2 YFSETQ. The trim removed 4 bases at V and 6 bases at J, leaving 6 bases unmatched. Sequencing in the ViraFEST assay came after antigen-specific CD4+ T cells had been expanded with viral peptide pools, which were used to stimulate PBMC. Isolating CD4+ T cells followed approximately 10 days of culture. Neither prior SARS-CoV-2 infection nor positive nucleocapsid antibodies were present in the vaccine recipients. Repertoires were generated with immunoSEQ multiplex PCR, while TCRdb's copy carries only in-frame clones and drops some. This sample has fewer than 70,000 clones, with approximately 80% found just once.

This chain connects TRBV5-1 to TRBJ2-3; 9 bases agree with TRBD2. This TCR was sampled from a human donor who received a COVID-19 vaccine. The sequences come from CD4+ T cells from PBMCs cultured with SARS-CoV-2 spike peptides, collected before COVID-19 vaccination. The CDR3 sequence is CASSPSGASDTQYF. CDR3 nucleotides: TGCGCCAGCAGCCCTAGCGGGGCGTCGGATACGCAGTATTTT.